This passage covers 5 T cell receptor beta chains from one sample sequenced in a study of blood T cells in healthy people across ages (dated by TCRdb to about 2015). Library prep was done by 5' RACE. The instrument was an Illumina HiSeq 2500. A second PCR of about 6 to 11 cycles was run with a J-beta primer mix and a sample-barcoded 5' primer. The public sequencing data were trimmed at Q25 with fastp and processed into clonotypes with MiXCR by TCRdb, which kept only in-frame beta chains. Identical CDR3 proteins give one entry, which carries the most common genes and DNA. The sample yields approximately 900,000 distinct CDR3 sequences; around 46% were counted once. The top ten clones comprise roughly an eighth of the sample. The source material was blood. These receptors were taken from a man under 40 in good health.

This clonotype has only a few counts. The gene calls are TRBV20-1 and TRBJ2-5; 10 nucleotides agree with TRBD2. The V and J ends lost 4 bases and 2 bases, in that order; junction bases with no gene match: 10. Germline lookup yields CDR1 DFQATT and CDR2 SNEGSKA (reference sequence). CDR3 size: 16 residues. The CDR3 DNA follows: TGCAGTGCTAAGCTAGCGGGGGCGCGGTTACAAGAGACCCAGTACTTC. Its protein product is CSAKLAGARLQETQYF.

The CDR3 region is CASSEQGAGANVLTF. CDR3 DNA: TGTGCCAGCAGTGAACAGGGGGCCGGGGCCAACGTCCTGACTTTC. The chain combines TRBV25-1 with TRBJ2-6; TRBD1 matches at 8 bases. The germline V gene has CDR1 MGHDK and CDR2 SYGVNS. The CDR3 has 15 amino acids. Trimming took 2 bases from V and 4 from J; bases not matched to a gene: 1.

The rearrangement links TRBV20-1 to TRBJ1-5, with D unclear. There are 12 residues in the CDR3. CDR1 and CDR2 (germline): DFQATT, SNEGSKA (reference sequence). V was clipped by 7 bases and J by 5 bases, with 12 bases between them. This chain's CDR3 is CSEESVHQPQHF. DNA of the CDR3: TGCAGTGAGGAGAGCGTCCATCAGCCCCAGCATTTT.

This clonotype was observed once. This clone may be a read error of a much larger clone one base away. This rearrangement joins TRBV7-2 to TRBJ1-5; D is perhaps TRBD1 (6 bases). This CDR3 has 14 amino acids. Per the germline V gene, CDR1 is SGHTA and CDR2 is FQGNSA. Trimming took 5 bases from V and 2 from J, leaving 10 bases between them. The CDR3 reads CASSAGEGNQPQHF. CDR3 nucleotide sequence: TGTGCCAGCAGCGCAGGGGAGGGCAATCAGCCCCAGCATTTT. Combining the CDR3 with reference TRBV7-2 and TRBJ1-5 gives the whole variable domain GAGVSQSPSNKVTEKGKDVELRCDPISGHTALYWYRQSLGQGLEFLIYFQGNSAPDKSGLPSDRFSAERTGGSVSTLTIQRTQQEDSAVYLCASSAGEGNQPQHFGDGTRLSIL.

This clonotype was seen more than once but under ten times. The V call is TRBV6-5, the J call TRBJ2-7; TRBD1 aligns across 7 bases. The V segment lost 8 bases and the J segment 0 bases; nucleotides outside the gene matches: 7. From germline, CDR1 is MNHEY and CDR2 SVGAGI. The CDR3 sequence is 14 residues long. The CDR3 sequence: CASAGTVNSYEQYF. In DNA form, the CDR3 reads TGTGCCAGCGCCGGGACAGTCAACTCCTACGAGCAGTACTTC.